The T cell receptor (beta chain) under discussion was sequenced for a study of T cells in Graves' hyperthyroidism and ophthalmopathy. About the research overall: Peripheral blood collection took place at initial diagnosis, before any treatment.

TCR beta CDR3 regions were amplified from RNA transcripts. TCR CDR3 regions were first amplified by RT-PCR with HTBI primers. From the multiplex PCR reads, TCRdb called clonotypes with MiXCR, one entry per CDR3 protein. The sample lists around 400,000 distinct CDR3 sequences, approximately 25% occurring once. Reasons for excluding patients were uncontrolled infection, other autoimmune disease, pregnancy or lactation. Diagnoses were established using clinical symptoms, serum thyroxine and TRAb, thyroid ultrasound and orbital computed tomography. This CDR3 is built from 16 residues. V was trimmed by 6 bases and J by 6 bases, leaving 23 bases between them.

Specimen: blood. The receptor was derived from a man over 45 with Graves' hyperthyroidism. The V call is TRBV12-3 or TRBV12-4, the J call TRBJ1-1; possibly TRBD1 for D (6 bases). In DNA form, the CDR3 reads TGTGCCAGCAGCGGCCCGTCACAGGGACCGATCTCTGAAGCTTTCTTT. This codes for CASSGPSQGPISEAFF.